What follows are 28 T cell receptor beta chains derived from one specimen sequenced in a study. TCRdb reprocessed the 5' RACE reads via MiXCR and lists one record per CDR3 protein. Among about 54,000 distinct CDR3 sequences, about 15% were seen once, and the ten largest hold approximately 2.3%. Source material: naive CD4+ T cells sorted from blood. The subset: naive CD4+ T cells, CD4+CD45RA+CD25-. The receptors derive from a female donor with breast cancer.

V is TRBV5-1 and J is TRBJ2-4; 8 bases fit TRBD2. Trimming at V came to 4 bases and at J to 0 bases, leaving 9 bases not matched to a gene. Per germline, CDR1 SGHRS and CDR2 YFSETQ. The CDR3 loop spans 17 amino acids. Written as DNA, the CDR3 is TGCGCCAGCAGCCCGGGGGTAGCGGGACTAGCCAAAAACATTCAGTACTTC. Protein product: CASSPGVAGLAKNIQYF.

The sample holds many counts of this clonotype. The rearrangement uses TRBV6-1 and TRBJ1-6; D call uncertain. Per the germline V gene, CDR1 is MNHNS and CDR2 is SASEGT. V lost 6 bases and J 7 bases, leaving 4 bases between the germline ends. The CDR3 consists of 11 residues. As DNA, the CDR3 is TGTGCCAGCAGGCAGAATTCACCCCTCCACTTT. Protein: CASRQNSPLHF.

Worth noting for this clonotype: Because the CDR3 is missing its conserved closing phenylalanine or tryptophan, this is likely a read error. This chain connects TRBV18 to TRBJ2-3, with 8 bases fitting TRBD1. CDR1 KGHSH and CDR2 LQKENI come from the germline V gene. With V trimmed by 6 bases and J by 7 bases, 15 bases remained unmatched. This CDR3 spans 16 amino acids. As DNA, the CDR3 is TGTGCCAGCTCGCCTGAACTTAGGACAGGGTGGAATACGCAGTATGTT. Translation gives CASSPELRTGWNTQYV.

This clonotype was counted many times. This rearrangement joins TRBV7-8 to TRBJ2-4; 7 positions match TRBD1. The germline V gene has CDR1 SGHVS and CDR2 FQNEAQ. The V segment lost 1 base and the J segment 4 bases; nucleotides outside the gene matches: 4. The CDR3 is 15 amino acids. In DNA, the CDR3 is TGTGCCAGCAGCTTAGTGCCACAGGGGAAAAACATTCAGTACTTC. This gives the protein CASSLVPQGKNIQYF.

This clonotype was counted many times. The chain has TRBV29-1 and TRBJ2-3, with unresolved D. In germline, CDR1 is SQVTM, CDR2 ANQGSEA. The CDR3 consists of 11 residues. The V gene lost 7 bases and the J gene lost 7 bases, with 12 bases spanning the gap. CDR3 coding DNA: TGCAGCGGCGAGCAAACCTATACGCAGTATTTT. Translation gives CSGEQTYTQYF.

The sample holds a few counts of this clonotype. V gene TRBV5-1 combines with J gene TRBJ1-5; unclear D gene. CDR3 length: 13 residues. The V end was cut by 1 base, the J end by 4 bases, with 6 bases between. The germline gives CDR1 SGHRS, CDR2 YFSETQ. DNA of the CDR3: TGCGCCAGCAGCTTGACAGCTAATCAGCCCCAGCATTTT. This gives the protein CASSLTANQPQHF.

This clonotype was found a few times. The chain links TRBV9 to TRBJ2-3; perhaps TRBD2 as D (6 bases). The CDR3 loop spans 13 amino acids. The V end was cut by 2 bases, the J end by 6 bases, with 10 bases between. In germline, CDR1 is SGDLS, CDR2 YYNGEE. DNA for the CDR3: TGTGCCAGCAGCGTCAGTGGGGGGGATACGCAGTATTTT. It is translated as CASSVSGGDTQYF.

V and J are TRBV5-1 and TRBJ2-2; D is possibly TRBD2 (5 bases). This CDR3 is 14 amino acids long. Germline CDR1 is SGHRS and CDR2 is YFSETQ. The ends were cut back, 5 bases at V and 1 base at J, with 9 bases in the middle. The CDR3 DNA reads TGCGCCAGCAGGTCTAGCTTGAACACCGGGGAGCTGTTTTTT. Translation gives CASRSSLNTGELFF.

The chain recombines TRBV5-1 with TRBJ2-3; tentative D call: TRBD1 (5 bases). V lost 0 bases and J 0 bases, leaving 8 bases between the germline ends. CDR1 SGHRS and CDR2 YFSETQ come from the germline V gene. The CDR3 totals 15 residues. DNA for the CDR3: TGCGCCAGCAGCTTGGGGGGCTCTAGCACAGATACGCAGTATTTT. Protein sequence: CASSLGGSSTDTQYF.

The chain is built from TRBV20-1 and TRBJ2-3, with D perhaps matching TRBD2 (5 bases). V dropped 3 bases and J dropped 5 bases, with 12 bases sitting between them. CDR3 length equals 13 residues. CDR1 DFQATT and CDR2 SNEGSKA come from the germline V gene (reference sequence). The CDR3 bases are TGCAGTGCTAGCGGAGGCTTAGGAGATACGCAGTATTTT. Translation gives CSASGGLGDTQYF.

This clonotype appeared many times. The CDR3 sequence: CASSLGMGGQRQETQYF. The CDR3, as DNA: TGCGCCAGCAGCCTTGGTATGGGGGGGCAAAGACAAGAGACCCAGTACTTC. The rearrangement uses TRBV5-1 and TRBJ2-5; tentatively, D is TRBD2 (7 bases). The germline V gene encodes CDR1 SGHRS and CDR2 YFSETQ. This CDR3 contains 17 residues. Trimming removed 4 bases at V and 2 bases at J, with 21 bases between.

This clonotype was picked up a small number of times. The chain couples TRBV4-3 to TRBJ2-2, with 8 bases aligning to TRBD2. Germline lookup yields CDR1 LGHNA and CDR2 YSLEER. Trimming at V came to 6 bases and at J to 5 bases, leaving 8 bases not matched to a gene. The length of the CDR3 is 15 residues. The CDR3 region is CASSHGLAGTGELFF. CDR3 nucleotide sequence: TGCGCCAGCAGTCACGGACTAGCTGGAACCGGGGAGCTGTTTTTT.

The genes are TRBV7-6 and TRBJ2-1; D is undetermined. With 1 base removed from V and 5 bases from J, the gap between germline ends came to 9 bases. The CDR3 is 14 residues long. Germline assignment: CDR1 SGHVS and CDR2 FNYEAQ. The chain's CDR3 is CASSLEFGHNEQFF. The DNA for the CDR3 is TGTGCCAGCAGCTTAGAATTCGGTCACAATGAGCAGTTCTTC.

This chain links TRBV5-1 with TRBJ1-2, with D possibly being TRBD1 (5 bases). This CDR3 comprises 14 residues. Deletions cut 0 bases from V and 6 bases from J, with 12 bases between. Germline CDR1 is SGHRS and CDR2 is YFSETQ. This CDR3 reads CASSLAGAEDGYTF. Written as DNA, the CDR3 is TGCGCCAGCAGCTTGGCCGGGGCAGAGGATGGCTACACCTTC. The full variable domain, rest sourced from reference TRBV5-1 and TRBJ1-2, is KAGVTQTPRYLIKTRGQQVTLSCSPISGHRSVSWYQQTPGQGLQFLFEYFSETQRNKGNFPGRFSGRQFSNSRSEMNVSTLELGDSALYLCASSLAGAEDGYTFGSGTRLTVV.

This clonotype has ten or more counts. The chain couples TRBV4-1 to TRBJ2-7; 9 bases are shared with TRBD1. The CDR3 spans 16 residues. Per germline, CDR1 MGHRA and CDR2 YSYEKL. V lost 3 bases, J lost 1 base, and 7 bases stayed unmatched. The CDR3 DNA is TGCGCCAGCAGCCAGGATCCGGGGACAGGGTCCTACGAGCAGTACTTC. This sequence encodes CASSQDPGTGSYEQYF.

This clonotype showed up many times. The V gene is TRBV3-1, the J gene TRBJ1-2; D not certain. The CDR3 consists of 13 residues. Germline values: CDR1 LGHDT, CDR2 YNNKEL (reference sequence). Trimming pared 2 bases from V and 4 bases from J, leaving 8 bases between. CDR3 bases: TGTGCCAGCAGCCAAAGAGAGAGCTATGGCTACACCTTC. Its translation is CASSQRESYGYTF.

A few counts support this clonotype. This chain joins TRBV5-4 and TRBJ2-3; 7 bases match TRBD2. Germline V gene lookup returns CDR1 SGHNT and CDR2 YYREEE (reference sequence). The length of the CDR3 is 15 residues. Trimming cost V 4 bases and J 6 bases; bases outside gene matches: 11. The CDR3 here is CASSPTGGSPDTQYF. CDR3 coding DNA: TGTGCCAGCAGCCCTACGGGCGGGAGTCCGGATACGCAGTATTTT. The full variable domain, with the rest looked up from reference TRBV5-4 and TRBJ2-3, is ETGVTQSPTHLIKTRGQQVTLRCSSQSGHNTVSWYQQALGQGPQFIFQYYREEENGRGNFPPRFSGLQFPNYSSELNVNALELDDSALYLCASSPTGGSPDTQYFGPGTRLTVL.

This clonotype was seen more than once but under ten times. V is TRBV5-1 and J is TRBJ2-5; a weak D match, TRBD2 (5 bases). This CDR3 has 13 amino acids. Germline V lookup: CDR1 SGHRS, CDR2 YFSETQ. V dropped 4 bases and J dropped 5 bases, with 12 bases sitting between them. CDR3 sequence reads: CASSLGLAETQYF. CDR3 in DNA: TGCGCCAGCAGCCTCGGACTGGCGGAGACCCAGTACTTC.

This clonotype occurred many times. The rearrangement joins TRBV15 to TRBJ1-3, with 7 bases identical to TRBD1. The CDR3 runs to 16 residues. The V and J ends lost 4 bases and 0 bases, in that order; junction bases with no gene match: 6. Per germline, CDR1 LNHNV and CDR2 YYDKDF (reference sequence). CDR3 nucleotides: TGTGCCACCAGCAAGAGGACAGGCCCCTCTGGAAACACCATATATTTT. Amino acid sequence: CATSKRTGPSGNTIYF.

Notes on this clonotype: This may stem from a read error, because a much larger clone lies one nucleotide away. V and J are TRBV29-1 and TRBJ1-5; D remains unclear. The germline V and J ends were trimmed by 4 bases and 4 bases, with 11 bases remaining between them. CDR1 is SQVTM and CDR2 is ANQGSEA in the germline V gene. CDR3 length: 13 amino acids. The CDR3 protein is CSVGTGRNQPQHF. The CDR3 DNA follows: TGCAGCGTTGGGACCGGGAGAAATCAGCCCCAGCATTTT.

As for this clonotype: In this CDR3 the conserved last residue, phenylalanine or tryptophan, is missing, so a read error is likely. The chain couples TRBV7-8 to TRBJ1-2; 8 nucleotides agree with TRBD1. J gave up 4 bases and V 5 bases, and 3 bases lay outside the gene matches. The CDR3 length is 13 residues. Germline V lookup: CDR1 SGHVS, CDR2 FQNEAQ. As DNA, the CDR3 is TGTGCCAGCAGCACCGGGACAGGCTATGGCTACACCCTC. This codes for CASSTGTGYGYTL.

The chain uses TRBV20-1 and TRBJ1-6; 9 nucleotides match TRBD1. The CDR3 has 13 amino acids. Germline V gene sequence: CDR1 DFQATT, CDR2 SNEGSKA (reference sequence). V shed 5 bases, J shed 9 bases, and the junction held 5 bases outside the gene matches. This CDR3 reads CSARQGVISPLHF. The CDR3, as DNA: TGCAGTGCTCGACAGGGGGTGATTTCACCCCTCCACTTT.

This clonotype was counted a few times. The V and J genes are TRBV7-3 and TRBJ2-3; TRBD2 matches at 10 bases. Germline CDR1 is SGHTA and CDR2 is FQGTGA. The CDR3 runs to 16 residues. V shed 4 bases and J 4 bases; nucleotides not matched to a gene: 8. Here the CDR3 reads CASSSGLAAGADTQYF. In DNA, the CDR3 is TGTGCCAGCAGCTCCGGACTAGCGGCGGGGGCAGATACGCAGTATTTT. Drawing the rest from reference TRBV7-3 and TRBJ2-3, the complete variable domain is GAGVSQTPSNKVTEKGKYVELRCDPISGHTALYWYRQSLGQGPEFLIYFQGTGAADDSGLPNDRFFAVRPEGSVSTLKIQRTERGDSAVYLCASSSGLAAGADTQYFGPGTRLTVL.

The CDR3 region is CASSPYRGSGNTIYF. Written as DNA, the CDR3 is TGTGCCAGCAGCCCGTACAGGGGATCGGGAAACACCATATATTTT. This sequence joins TRBV7-2 and TRBJ1-3; the match to TRBD1 covers 7 bases. The CDR3 has 15 residues. Germline values: CDR1 SGHTA, CDR2 FQGNSA. V was clipped by 5 bases and J by 4 bases; unmatched bases: 8.

This clonotype came up once. A much larger clone differs by one base, so this may be a read error. J is TRBJ2-1 and V is TRBV7-9; D might be TRBD2 (6 bases). Trimming pared 5 bases from V and 5 bases from J, leaving 16 bases between. The CDR3 loop spans 15 amino acids. Germline CDR1 SEHNR, CDR2 FQNEAQ (reference sequence). The CDR3 protein is CASSTSWRAHNEQFF. CDR3 bases: TGTGCCAGCAGCACAAGCTGGAGGGCCCACAATGAGCAGTTCTTC.

This clonotype was found a few times. This chain links TRBV7-9 with TRBJ1-4; D is ambiguous. Between the trimmed V and J ends, which lost 3 bases and 3 bases, there was a span of 5 bases. This CDR3 is 13 amino acids long. Germline V gene sequence: CDR1 SEHNR, CDR2 FQNEAQ (reference sequence). The CDR3 protein is CASSLGSNEKLFF. CDR3 DNA: TGTGCCAGCAGCTTGGGGTCTAATGAAAAACTGTTTTTT.

At least ten counts were recorded for this clonotype. V gene TRBV5-1 combines with J gene TRBJ2-7; D remains unclear. CDR1 is SGHRS and CDR2 is YFSETQ in the germline V gene. The CDR3 covers 17 residues. The V end lost 0 bases, the J end lost 0 bases, and 16 bases lay between the germline ends. In DNA form, the CDR3 reads TGCGCCAGCAGCTTGGTCGTCCGAATTTCGAGCTCCTACGAGCAGTACTTC. Encoded protein: CASSLVVRISSSYEQYF.

This clonotype was observed a handful of times. This chain connects TRBV5-6 to TRBJ2-7, with a tentative D call TRBD1 (7 bases). Germline CDR1 is SGHDT and CDR2 is YYEEEE. The CDR3 runs to 15 residues. V was pared by 4 bases and J by 12 bases, with 26 bases between. CDR3 region: CASSGRTGQLGSRYF. CDR3 DNA: TGTGCCAGCAGCGGGAGGACGGGACAGCTGGGATCACGGTACTTC.